This T cell receptor (beta chain) was identified in a study of T cells in Graves' hyperthyroidism and ophthalmopathy. In making diagnoses, clinical symptoms, serum thyroxine and TRAb, thyroid ultrasound and orbital computed tomography were all used. Trimming removed 6 bases from V and 0 bases from J, with 11 bases in between. The V gene's germline CDR1 is MNHNS and CDR2 SASEGT. The CDR3 totals 14 residues. Amplification of TCR beta CDR3 regions used RNA as the template. In the first-round RT-PCR of the TCR CDR3, the HTBI primer set was used. One entry per CDR3 protein, called by TCRdb with MiXCR from the multiplex PCR reads. The sample includes some 570,000 distinct CDR3 sequences, about 14% of them seen just once. Many counts were recorded for this clonotype.

Sequencing was performed on blood. The clonotype was recovered from a woman between 18 and 30 years old with Graves' ophthalmopathy. The V gene is TRBV6-1, the J gene TRBJ2-5; perhaps TRBD1 as D (6 bases). For the CDR3, the DNA is TGTGCCAGCAGGACAGGATGGTACCAAGAGACCCAGTACTTC. It yields the protein CASRTGWYQETQYF.